This TCR beta chain was captured by sequencing in a study of T cell responses to AZD1222 COVID-19 vaccine. Only in-frame clones appear in the TCRdb table, and some are missing; sequencing was by immunoSEQ multiplex PCR. The profile shows more than 95,000 clones, more than 85% of them singletons. As regards this clone: Its antigen is unknown.

Findings and limits, study-wide: Across the whole spike, CD4 TCRs peaked at regions 160-218 and 743-854.

This TCR derives from an adult in good health. Specimen: peripheral blood, collected on day 0 of AZD1222 vaccination.

CDR3 in DNA: TGTGCCAGCAGTTACTCGATTGGAGTGACCACTGAAGCTTTCTTT. The encoded protein is CASSYSIGVTTEAFF. The V gene is TRBV6-5, the J gene TRBJ1-1; D remains unclear. CDR3 length: 15 amino acids. With 0 bases removed from V and 4 bases from J, the gap between germline ends came to 12 bases. The germline V gene encodes CDR1 MNHEY and CDR2 SVGAGI.